This T cell receptor (beta chain) stems from a study of blood T cell repertoires in COVID-19. About the study: Sources were T cells, B-cell-depleted T cells, or PBMCs; the material itself was cDNA or gDNA.

The CDR3 totals 14 residues. V shed 8 bases and J shed 5 bases, with 18 bases lying between them. The V gene's germline CDR1 is MNHEY and CDR2 SVGAGI. In the original analysis: Amplification of reference gene primers was used by the study to estimate nucleated cell counts. The assay was immunoSEQ multiplex PCR, and TCRdb's table has in-frame clones only and misses some. The V and J calls and clone size are taken from that table; D and trimming were inferred from the DNA. The sample contains 80,000 to 130,000 clones, approximately 90% of which appear only once. The source material was peripheral blood. This sequence joins TRBV6-5 and TRBJ2-5; tentatively, D is TRBD2 (5 bases). The receptor's source is a man aged 55 to 70 with acute or convalescent COVID-19. The CDR3 reads CASSNDPGGETQYF. The DNA of the CDR3 is TGTGCCAGCTCTAACGACCCCGGAGGCGAGACCCAGTACTTC.